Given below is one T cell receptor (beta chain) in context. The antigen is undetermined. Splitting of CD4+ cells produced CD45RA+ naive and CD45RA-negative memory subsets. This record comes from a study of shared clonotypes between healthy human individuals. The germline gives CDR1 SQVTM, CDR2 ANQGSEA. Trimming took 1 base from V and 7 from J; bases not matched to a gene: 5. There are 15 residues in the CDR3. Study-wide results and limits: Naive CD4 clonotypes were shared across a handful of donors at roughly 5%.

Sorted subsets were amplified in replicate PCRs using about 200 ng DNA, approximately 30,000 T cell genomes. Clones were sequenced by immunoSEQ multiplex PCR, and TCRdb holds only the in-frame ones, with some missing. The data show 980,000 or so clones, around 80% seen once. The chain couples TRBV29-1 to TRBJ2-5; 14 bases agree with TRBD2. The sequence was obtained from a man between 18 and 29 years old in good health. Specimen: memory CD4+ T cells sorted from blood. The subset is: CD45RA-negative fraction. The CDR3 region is CSVEGTSGGQSTQYF. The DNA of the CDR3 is TGCAGCGTTGAAGGGACTAGCGGGGGGCAGTCGACCCAGTACTTC. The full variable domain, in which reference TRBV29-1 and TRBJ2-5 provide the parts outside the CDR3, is SAVISQKPSRDICQRGTSLTIQCQVDSQVTMMFWYRQQPGQSLTLIATANQGSEATYESGFVIDKFPISRPNLTFSTLTVSNMSPEDSSIYLCSVEGTSGGQSTQYFGPGTRLLVL.